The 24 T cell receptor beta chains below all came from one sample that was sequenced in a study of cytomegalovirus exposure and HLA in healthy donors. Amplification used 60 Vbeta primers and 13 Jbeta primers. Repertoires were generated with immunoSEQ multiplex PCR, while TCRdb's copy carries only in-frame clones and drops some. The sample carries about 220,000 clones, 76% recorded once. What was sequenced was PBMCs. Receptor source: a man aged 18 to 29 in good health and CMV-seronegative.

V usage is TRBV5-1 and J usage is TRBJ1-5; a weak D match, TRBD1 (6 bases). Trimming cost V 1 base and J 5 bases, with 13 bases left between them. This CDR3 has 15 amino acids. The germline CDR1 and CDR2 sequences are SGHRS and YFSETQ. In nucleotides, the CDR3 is TGCGCCAGCAGCTTGCGGTCAGGGGCGGATCAGCCCCAGCATTTT. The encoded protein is CASSLRSGADQPQHF.

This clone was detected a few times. CDR3 nucleotides: TGTGCCAGCAGCCAAGAAGGGGCTATGGCTGAAGCTTTCTTT. This sequence encodes CASSQEGAMAEAFF. The chain combines TRBV4-2 with TRBJ1-1, with D possibly TRBD1 on 5 matching bases. Germline V gives CDR1 LGHNA, CDR2 YNFKEQ. V was trimmed by 0 bases and J by 6 bases, leaving 11 bases between them. This CDR3 has 14 residues.

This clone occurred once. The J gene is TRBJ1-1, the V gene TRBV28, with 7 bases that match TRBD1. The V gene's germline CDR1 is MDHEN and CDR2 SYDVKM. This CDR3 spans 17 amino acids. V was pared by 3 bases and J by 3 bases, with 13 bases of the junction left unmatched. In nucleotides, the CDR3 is TGTGCCAGCAGTTTTGTAGGCCAGGGGGTGTGGGACACTGAAGCTTTCTTT. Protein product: CASSFVGQGVWDTEAFF.

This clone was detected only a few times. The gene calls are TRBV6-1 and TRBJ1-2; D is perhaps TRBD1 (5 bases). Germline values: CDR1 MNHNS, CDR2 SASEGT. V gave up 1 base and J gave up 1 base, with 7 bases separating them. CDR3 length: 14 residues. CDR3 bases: TGTGCCAGCAGTGAAGGGGGGGGTAACTATGGCTACACCTTC. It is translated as CASSEGGGNYGYTF.

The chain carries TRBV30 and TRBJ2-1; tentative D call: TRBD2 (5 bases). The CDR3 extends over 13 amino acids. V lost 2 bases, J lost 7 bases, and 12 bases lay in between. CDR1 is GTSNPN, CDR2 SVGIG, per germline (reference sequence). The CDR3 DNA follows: TGTGCCTGGAGTTCACGGGAACTGAATGAGCAGTTCTTC. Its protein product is CAWSSRELNEQFF.

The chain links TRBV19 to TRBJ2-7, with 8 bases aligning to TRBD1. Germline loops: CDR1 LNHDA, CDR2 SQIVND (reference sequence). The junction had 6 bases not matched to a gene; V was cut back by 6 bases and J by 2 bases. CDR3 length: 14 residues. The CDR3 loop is CASSHGQGAYEQYF. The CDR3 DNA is TGTGCCAGTAGCCACGGACAGGGTGCCTACGAGCAGTACTTC.

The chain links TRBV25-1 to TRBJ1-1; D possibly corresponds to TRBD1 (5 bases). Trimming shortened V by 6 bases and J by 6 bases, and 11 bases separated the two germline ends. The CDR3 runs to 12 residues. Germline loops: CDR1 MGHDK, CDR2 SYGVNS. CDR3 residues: CASRIGEAEAFF. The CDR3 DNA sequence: TGTGCCAGCAGGATAGGGGAGGCTGAAGCTTTCTTT. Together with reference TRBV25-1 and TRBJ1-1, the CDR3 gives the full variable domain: EADIYQTPRYLVIGTGKKITLECSQTMGHDKMYWYQQDPGMELHLIHYSYGVNSTEKGDLSSESTVSRIRTEHFPLTLESARPSHTSQYLCASRIGEAEAFFGQGTRLTVV.

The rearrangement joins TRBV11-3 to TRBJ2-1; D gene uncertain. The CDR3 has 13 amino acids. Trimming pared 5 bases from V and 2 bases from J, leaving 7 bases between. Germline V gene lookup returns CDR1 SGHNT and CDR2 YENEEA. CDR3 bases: TGTGCCAGCAGCCTTGGCACCTACAATGAGCAGTTCTTC. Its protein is CASSLGTYNEQFF.

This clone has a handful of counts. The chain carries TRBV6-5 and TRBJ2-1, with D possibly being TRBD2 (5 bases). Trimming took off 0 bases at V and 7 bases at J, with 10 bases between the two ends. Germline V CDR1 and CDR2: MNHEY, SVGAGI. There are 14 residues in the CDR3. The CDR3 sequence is CASSYSGSRNEQFF. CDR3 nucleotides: TGTGCCAGCAGTTACTCGGGGAGCAGGAATGAGCAGTTCTTC.

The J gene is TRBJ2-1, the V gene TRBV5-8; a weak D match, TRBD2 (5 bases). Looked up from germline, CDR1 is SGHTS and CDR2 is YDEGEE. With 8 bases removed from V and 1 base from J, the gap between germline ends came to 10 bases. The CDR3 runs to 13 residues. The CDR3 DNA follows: TGTGCCAGGTGGTCGGGGTCCTACAATGAGCAGTTCTTC. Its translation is CARWSGSYNEQFF.

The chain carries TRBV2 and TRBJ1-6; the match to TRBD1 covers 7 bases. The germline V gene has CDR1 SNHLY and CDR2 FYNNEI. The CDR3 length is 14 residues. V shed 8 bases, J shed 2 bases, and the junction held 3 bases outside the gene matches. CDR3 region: CASWGTAYNSPLHF. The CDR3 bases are TGTGCCAGCTGGGGGACAGCCTATAATTCACCCCTCCACTTT.

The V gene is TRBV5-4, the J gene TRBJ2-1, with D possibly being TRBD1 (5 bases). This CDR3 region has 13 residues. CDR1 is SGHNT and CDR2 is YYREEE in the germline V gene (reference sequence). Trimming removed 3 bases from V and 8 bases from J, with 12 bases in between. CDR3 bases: TGTGCCAGCAGCTCGTCGTGGGGCCATGAGCAGTTCTTC. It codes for CASSSSWGHEQFF.

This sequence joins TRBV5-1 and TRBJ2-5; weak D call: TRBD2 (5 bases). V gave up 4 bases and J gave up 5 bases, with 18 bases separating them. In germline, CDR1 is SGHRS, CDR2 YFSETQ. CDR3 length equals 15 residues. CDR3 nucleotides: TGCGCCAGCAGCCCACTGACTGGATCGGGGGAGACCCAGTACTTC. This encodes CASSPLTGSGETQYF.

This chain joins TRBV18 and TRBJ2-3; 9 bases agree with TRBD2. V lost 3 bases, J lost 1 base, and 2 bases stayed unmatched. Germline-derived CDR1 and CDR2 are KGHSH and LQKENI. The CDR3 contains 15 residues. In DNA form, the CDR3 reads TGTGCCAGCTCACCGAGGACTAGCGGCACAGATACGCAGTATTTT. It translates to CASSPRTSGTDTQYF.

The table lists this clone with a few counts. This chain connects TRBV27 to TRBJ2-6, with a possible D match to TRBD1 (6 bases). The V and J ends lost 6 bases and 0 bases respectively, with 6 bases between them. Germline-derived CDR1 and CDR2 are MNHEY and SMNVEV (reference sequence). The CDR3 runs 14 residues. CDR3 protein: CASRQGSGANVLTF. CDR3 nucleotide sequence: TGTGCCAGCAGACAGGGCTCTGGGGCCAACGTCCTGACTTTC.

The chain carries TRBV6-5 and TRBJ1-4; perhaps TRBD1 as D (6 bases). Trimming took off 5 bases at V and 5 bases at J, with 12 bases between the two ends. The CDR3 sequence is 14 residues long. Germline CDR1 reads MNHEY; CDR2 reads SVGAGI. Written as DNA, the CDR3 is TGTGCCAGCAGTCCTAGTACAGGGAATGAAAAACTGTTTTTT. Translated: CASSPSTGNEKLFF.

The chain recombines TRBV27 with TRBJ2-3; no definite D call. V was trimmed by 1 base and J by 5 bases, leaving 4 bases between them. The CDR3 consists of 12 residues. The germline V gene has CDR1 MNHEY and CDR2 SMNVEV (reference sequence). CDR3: CASSLFGDTQYF. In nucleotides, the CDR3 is TGTGCCAGCAGTTTATTCGGAGATACGCAGTATTTT.

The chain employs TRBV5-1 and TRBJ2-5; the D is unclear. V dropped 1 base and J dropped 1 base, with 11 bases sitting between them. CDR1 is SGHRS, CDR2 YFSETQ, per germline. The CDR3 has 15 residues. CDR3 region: CASSLLPTPQETQYF. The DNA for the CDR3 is TGCGCCAGCAGCTTGCTACCTACGCCCCAAGAGACCCAGTACTTC.

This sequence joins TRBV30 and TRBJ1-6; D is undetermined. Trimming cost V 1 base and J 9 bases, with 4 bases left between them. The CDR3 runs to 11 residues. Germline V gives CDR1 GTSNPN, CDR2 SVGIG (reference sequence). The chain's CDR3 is CAWSGSSPLHF. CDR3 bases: TGTGCCTGGAGTGGTAGTTCACCCCTCCACTTT.

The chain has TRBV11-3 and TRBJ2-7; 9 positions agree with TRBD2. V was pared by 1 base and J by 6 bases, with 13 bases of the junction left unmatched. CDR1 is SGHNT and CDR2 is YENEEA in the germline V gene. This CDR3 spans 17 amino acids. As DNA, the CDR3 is TGTGCCAGCAGCTTAGTTCAAGCGGGAGGTGCCCCCCTCGAGCAGTACTTC. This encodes CASSLVQAGGAPLEQYF. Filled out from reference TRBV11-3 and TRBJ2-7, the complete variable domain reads EAGVVQSPRYKIIEKKQPVAFWCNPISGHNTLYWYLQNLGQGPELLIRYENEEAVDDSQLPKDRFSAERLKGVDSTLKIQPAELGDSAVYLCASSLVQAGGAPLEQYFGPGTRLTVT.

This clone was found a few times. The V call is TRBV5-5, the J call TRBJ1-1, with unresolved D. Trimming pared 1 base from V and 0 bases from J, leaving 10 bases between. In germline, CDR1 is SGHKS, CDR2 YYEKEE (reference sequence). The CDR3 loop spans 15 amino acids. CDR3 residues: CASSLKQLLNTEAFF. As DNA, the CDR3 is TGTGCCAGCAGCTTGAAACAGCTGTTGAACACTGAAGCTTTCTTT.

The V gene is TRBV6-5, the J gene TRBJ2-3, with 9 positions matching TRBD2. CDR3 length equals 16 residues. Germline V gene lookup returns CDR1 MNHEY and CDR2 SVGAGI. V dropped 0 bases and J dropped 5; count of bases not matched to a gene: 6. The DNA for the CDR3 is TGTGCCAGCAGTTACTCTAGCGGGAGAGTTGGAGATACGCAGTATTTT. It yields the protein CASSYSSGRVGDTQYF.

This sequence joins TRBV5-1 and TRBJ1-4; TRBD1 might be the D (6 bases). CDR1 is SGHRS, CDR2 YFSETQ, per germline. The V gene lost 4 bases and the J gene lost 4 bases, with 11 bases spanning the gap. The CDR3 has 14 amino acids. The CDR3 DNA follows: TGCGCCAGCAGCCTAGGACAGATTAATGAAAAACTGTTTTTT. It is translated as CASSLGQINEKLFF. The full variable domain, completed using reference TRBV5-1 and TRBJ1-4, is KAGVTQTPRYLIKTRGQQVTLSCSPISGHRSVSWYQQTPGQGLQFLFEYFSETQRNKGNFPGRFSGRQFSNSRSEMNVSTLELGDSALYLCASSLGQINEKLFFGSGTQLSVL.

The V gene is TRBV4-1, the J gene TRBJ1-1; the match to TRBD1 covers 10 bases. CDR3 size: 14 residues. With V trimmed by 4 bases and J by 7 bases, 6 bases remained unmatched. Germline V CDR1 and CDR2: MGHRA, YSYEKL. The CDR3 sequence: CASSPRQGAGEAFF. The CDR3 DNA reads TGCGCCAGCAGCCCACGACAGGGGGCGGGTGAAGCTTTCTTT.